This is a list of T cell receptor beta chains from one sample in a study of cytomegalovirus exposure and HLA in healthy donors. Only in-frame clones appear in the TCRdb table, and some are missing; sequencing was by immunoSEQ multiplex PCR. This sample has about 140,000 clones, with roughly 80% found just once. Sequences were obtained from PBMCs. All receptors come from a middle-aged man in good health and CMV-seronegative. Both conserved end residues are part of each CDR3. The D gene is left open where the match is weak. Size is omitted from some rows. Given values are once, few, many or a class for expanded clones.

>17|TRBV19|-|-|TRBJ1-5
TGTGCCAGTAGTTTAAAGTCCAGGGTAGATAGCAATCAGCCCCAGCATTTT
CASSLKSRVDSNQPQHF
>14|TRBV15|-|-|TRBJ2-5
TGTGCCACCACGCGCAGGGGCCGTTTGGAGACCCAGTACTTC
CATTRRGRLETQYF
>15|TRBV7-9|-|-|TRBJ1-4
TGTGCCAGTCGGCCTCTTGGGGGGGCTAATGAAAAACTGTTTTTT
CASRPLGGANEKLFF
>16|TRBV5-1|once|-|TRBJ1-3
TGCGCCAGCAGCCCGTCCCGAAACTCGGGGGGAAACACCATATATTTT
CASSPSRNSGGNTIYF
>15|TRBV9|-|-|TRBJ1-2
TGTGCCAGCAGCCCCCAGGACAGCCCTAACTATGGCTACACCTTC
CASSPQDSPNYGYTF
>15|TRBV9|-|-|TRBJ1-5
TGTGCCAGCAGCGTAGGGGAGGGGAGAACTCAGCCCCAGCATTTT
CASSVGEGRTQPQHF
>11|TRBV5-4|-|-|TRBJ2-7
TGTGCCAGCAGCTTATGGGGCGAGCAGTACTTC
CASSLWGEQYF
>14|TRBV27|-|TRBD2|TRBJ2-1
TGTGCCAGCATGGGGCTAGCGGGGCCGTGGGAGCAGTTCTTC
CASMGLAGPWEQFF
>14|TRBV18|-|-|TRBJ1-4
TGTGCCAGCTCTCCAGACAAGCTGGGTGAAAAACTGTTTTTT
CASSPDKLGEKLFF
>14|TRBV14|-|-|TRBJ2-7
TGTGCCAGCAGCCCCAGGGTTGGGGCCTACGAGCAGTACTTC
CASSPRVGAYEQYF
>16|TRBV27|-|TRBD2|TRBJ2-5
TGTGCCAGCAGGAGACTAGCGGGGTCCTATATAGAGACCCAGTACTTC
CASRRLAGSYIETQYF
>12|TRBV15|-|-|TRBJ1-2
TGTGCCACCAGCAGAGGTCAGCGTGGCTACACCTTC
CATSRGQRGYTF
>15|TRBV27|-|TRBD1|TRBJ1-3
TGTGCCAGCAGGCGGGGGACAGGGGGCGGAAACACCATATATTTT
CASRRGTGGGNTIYF
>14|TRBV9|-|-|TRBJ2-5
TGTGCCAGCAGCGTTCGAGGGTCAGCAGAGACCCAGTACTTC
CASSVRGSAETQYF
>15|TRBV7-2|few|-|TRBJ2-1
TGTGCCAGTCCCAAAGACTCAGTCTCCTACAATGAGCAGTTCTTC
CASPKDSVSYNEQFF
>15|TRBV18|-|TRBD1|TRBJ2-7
TGTGCCAGCTCACCAGGGACAGGGGCCTCCTACGAGCAGTACTTC
CASSPGTGASYEQYF
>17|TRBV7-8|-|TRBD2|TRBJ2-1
TGTGCCAGCAGCTTAATACTAGCGGGGGGGCACTTTAATGAGCAGTTCTTC
CASSLILAGGHFNEQFF
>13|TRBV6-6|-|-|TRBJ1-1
TGTGCCAGCAGTATCGGGTGGAACACTGAAGCTTTCTTT
CASSIGWNTEAFF
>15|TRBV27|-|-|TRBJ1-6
TGTGCCAGCAGGAGATACAGGGTTGATGACTCACCCCTCCACTTT
CASRRYRVDDSPLHF
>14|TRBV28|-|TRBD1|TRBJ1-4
TGTGCCAGCAGCCGGACAGGGTTTAATGAAAAACTGTTTTTT
CASSRTGFNEKLFF
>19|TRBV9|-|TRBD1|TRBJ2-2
TGTGCCAGCAGCGCCGACCCCAGATCGACAGGGGGAAGTGCCGGGGAGCTGTTTTTT
CASSADPRSTGGSAGELFF
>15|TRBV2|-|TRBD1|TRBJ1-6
TGTGCCAGTTTTCCGGACAGGGTGGGGAATTCACCCCTCCACTTT
CASFPDRVGNSPLHF